These 20 T cell receptor beta chains were sequenced from one sample in a study of neurological immune-mediated disorders (dated by TCRdb to between 2019 and 2020). Library generation was performed with 5' RACE. The run used an Illumina HiSeq 2500. TCRdb applied fastp at Q25 and MiXCR to the public reads, then kept only in-frame beta chains. Rows merge per CDR3 protein into single entries with the most common DNA and genes. In all, the sample holds 75,000 to 85,000 distinct CDR3 sequences, and roughly a sixth of those were seen once. The ten largest clones represent less than 20% of the sample. The specimen was PBMCs. Source of these receptors: a woman aged 35 to 49 in good health.

In its sample, this clonotype was seen a few times. CDR3 coding DNA: TGCGCCAGCAGCCAAGACCCCCTACAACCTGAAGCTTTCTTT. Its protein product is CASSQDPLQPEAFF. The gene calls are TRBV4-1 and TRBJ1-1, with no clear D. With 0 bases removed from V and 6 bases from J, the gap between germline ends came to 11 bases. This CDR3 is 14 amino acids long. Per the germline V gene, CDR1 is MGHRA and CDR2 is YSYEKL.

This clonotype was detected once. A much more abundant neighbour one base away suggests this may be a read error. The chain uses TRBV28 and TRBJ2-7; the match to TRBD2 covers 12 bases. V was pared by 6 bases and J by 7 bases, with 7 bases of the junction left unmatched. This CDR3 contains 14 residues. Germline V gene lookup returns CDR1 MDHEN and CDR2 SYDVKM. The CDR3 spells CASRTSGGNNEQYF. CDR3 sequence (DNA): TGTGCCAGCAGGACTAGCGGGGGAAACAATGAGCAGTACTTC.

This clonotype occurred many times. The V gene is TRBV6-2 or TRBV6-3, the J gene TRBJ2-1; D perhaps matches TRBD2 (5 bases). V lost 5 bases to trimming and J lost 8 bases, with 10 bases between them. The CDR3 has 12 residues. Per germline, CDR1 MNHEY and CDR2 SVGEGT. CDR3 DNA sequence: TGTGCCAGCAGTAGGACTGCTCATGAGCAGTTCTTC. Translating it yields CASSRTAHEQFF.

Ten or more counts support this clonotype. This chain joins TRBV15 and TRBJ2-7; D not certain. Trimming shortened V by 0 bases and J by 6 bases, and 9 bases separated the two germline ends. This CDR3 comprises 13 residues. Germline V gives CDR1 LNHNV, CDR2 YYDKDF (reference sequence). CDR3 in DNA: TGTGCCACCAGCAGAGAGGCGGACGCCGAGCAGTACTTC. It translates to CATSREADAEQYF.

This clonotype occurred many times. The chain links TRBV12-3 or TRBV12-4 to TRBJ1-4, with a tentative D call TRBD1 (5 bases). The ends were cut back, 2 bases at V and 8 bases at J, with 18 bases in the middle. The CDR3 contains 16 residues. For the CDR3, the DNA is TGTGCCAGCAGTTTATTTGTGGGAAAAGAGGGGGAAAAACTGTTTTTT. It translates to CASSLFVGKEGEKLFF.

The chain has TRBV5-1 and TRBJ1-1; D perhaps matches TRBD1 (5 bases). Trimming left V 3 bases short and J 7 bases short, with 13 bases between. The CDR3 spans 13 residues. The germline V gene encodes CDR1 SGHRS and CDR2 YFSETQ. The CDR3, as DNA: TGCGCCAGCAGCTCAAACCGGGACGGTGAAGCTTTCTTT. It translates to CASSSNRDGEAFF.

Many counts were recorded for this clonotype. The genes are TRBV6-1 and TRBJ1-6; D is perhaps TRBD1 (5 bases). CDR3 length: 16 amino acids. Germline V CDR1 and CDR2: MNHNS, SASEGT. V was cut by 5 bases and J by 2 bases, with 13 bases left in between. CDR3 nucleotide sequence: TGTGCCAGCAGTTGGTCCAGGGCCACCTATAATTCACCCCTCCACTTT. Translation gives CASSWSRATYNSPLHF.

This clonotype was seen ten or more times. CDR3 nucleotide sequence: TGTGCCAGCAGAGATCAGGGGGGCTATGGCTACACCTTC. Encoded protein: CASRDQGGYGYTF. V usage is TRBV6-5 and J usage is TRBJ1-2; 7 bases line up with TRBD1. The junction had 5 bases not matched to a gene; V was cut back by 6 bases and J by 4 bases. Germline CDR1 MNHEY, CDR2 SVGAGI. The CDR3 runs to 13 residues.

This clonotype was counted ten times or more. J is TRBJ2-1 and V is TRBV20-1; 13 bases fit TRBD2. This CDR3 comprises 15 residues. CDR1 DFQATT and CDR2 SNEGSKA come from the germline V gene (reference sequence). The ends lost 5 bases at V and 3 bases at J; junction bases unmatched: 4. CDR3 loop: CSAPGTSGDYNEQFF. CDR3 coding DNA: TGCAGTGCTCCCGGGACTAGCGGGGACTACAATGAGCAGTTCTTC.

Ten or more counts support this clonotype. The chain uses TRBV4-1 and TRBJ2-1; TRBD2 matches at 8 bases. In germline, CDR1 is MGHRA, CDR2 YSYEKL. The junction had 4 bases not matched to a gene; V was cut back by 6 bases and J by 0 bases. This CDR3 region has 15 residues. The CDR3 spells CASRPTSGSYNEQFF. For the CDR3, the DNA is TGCGCCAGCAGGCCCACTAGCGGCTCCTACAATGAGCAGTTCTTC.

In its sample, this clonotype was seen many times. This chain links TRBV28 with TRBJ2-4; D unresolved. Germline V gene lookup returns CDR1 MDHEN and CDR2 SYDVKM. With 10 bases removed from V and 0 bases from J, the gap between germline ends came to 13 bases. The CDR3 has 14 residues. The chain's CDR3 is CATLDTLAKNIQYF. The CDR3 DNA reads TGTGCCACCCTAGATACTCTAGCCAAAAACATTCAGTACTTC. The whole variable domain, remainder taken from reference TRBV28 and TRBJ2-4, is DVKVTQSSRYLVKRTGEKVFLECVQDMDHENMFWYRQDPGLGLRLIYFSYDVKMKEKGDIPEGYSVSREKKERFSLILESASTNQTSMYLCATLDTLAKNIQYFGAGTRLSVL.

Remarks on this clonotype: A junction end diverges from the germline sequence, so it may reflect a read error. The V and J genes are TRBV24-1 and TRBJ1-2; tentatively, D is TRBD1 (5 bases). The CDR3 sequence is 13 residues long. Germline-derived CDR1 and CDR2 are KGHDR and SFDVKD. CDR3 residues: CGTSDMGLGSYTF. For the CDR3, the DNA is TGTGGCACCAGTGATATGGGGCTTGGTAGCTACACCTTC.

This clonotype appeared many times. The CDR3 DNA sequence: TGTGCCAGCGGGACCGAGTATAGCAATCAGCCCCAGCATTTT. It yields the protein CASGTEYSNQPQHF. The chain links TRBV28 to TRBJ1-5; maybe TRBD1 (5 bases). V was cut by 8 bases and J by 0 bases, with 11 bases left in between. Germline-derived CDR1 and CDR2 are MDHEN and SYDVKM. CDR3 size: 14 residues.

The gene calls are TRBV4-1 and TRBJ2-6; possible D gene TRBD2, 6 bases. Trimming shortened V by 7 bases and J by 4 bases, and 14 bases separated the two germline ends. This CDR3 is built from 15 residues. Germline CDR1 and CDR2: MGHRA and YSYEKL. In DNA, the CDR3 is TGCGCCAGCAAGAGGGCGGGGTGGGGGGCCAACGTCCTGACTTTC. It specifies CASKRAGWGANVLTF.

This clonotype was observed a handful of times. The chain employs TRBV28 and TRBJ2-2; 9 bases are a match to TRBD2. V gave up 1 base and J gave up 0 bases; unmatched junction bases: 24. This CDR3 is 24 amino acids long. Germline V gene data show CDR1 as MDHEN and CDR2 as SYDVKM. CDR3 coding DNA: TGTGCCAGCAGTTTATTCCCCCTGATTATAGGAGCGGGAGGCACAAGGGCGAACACCGGGGAGCTGTTTTTT. It is translated as CASSLFPLIIGAGGTRANTGELFF.

This clonotype was observed at least ten times. J is TRBJ1-4 and V is TRBV20-1, with TRBD1 matching over 7 bases. CDR1 is DFQATT and CDR2 is SNEGSKA in the germline V gene (reference sequence). V shed 4 bases, J shed 6 bases, and the junction held 5 bases outside the gene matches. This CDR3 is 13 amino acids long. CDR3 in DNA: TGCAGTGCTACAGGGGGATCGGATGAAAAACTGTTTTTT. This gives the protein CSATGGSDEKLFF.

This clonotype has ten or more counts. The rearrangement uses TRBV4-1 and TRBJ2-1; 13 bases line up with TRBD2. The CDR3 has 18 amino acids. V trimming: 0 bases; J trimming: 1 base; junction bases outside the gene matches: 3. Germline lookup yields CDR1 MGHRA and CDR2 YSYEKL. CDR3 bases: TGCGCCAGCAGCCAAGATAGACTAGCGGGGGGATCCTACAATGAGCAGTTCTTC. As protein: CASSQDRLAGGSYNEQFF.

The sample holds many counts of this clonotype. V usage is TRBV20-1 and J usage is TRBJ2-2, with a weak D call TRBD2 (6 bases). Germline loops: CDR1 DFQATT, CDR2 SNEGSKA (reference sequence). The CDR3 covers 13 residues. The CDR3 nucleotides are TGCAGCCAGTTGACTAGGTCCGGCGGGGAGCTGTTTTTT. Translated: CSQLTRSGGELFF.

This clonotype showed up many times. The rearrangement links TRBV7-2 to TRBJ2-1, with D unresolved. This CDR3 spans 13 amino acids. Germline lookup yields CDR1 SGHTA and CDR2 FQGNSA. V lost 0 bases, J lost 5 bases, and 5 bases lay in between. CDR3 protein: CASSLAPHNEQFF. CDR3 DNA: TGTGCCAGCAGCTTAGCGCCTCACAATGAGCAGTTCTTC.

There are many counts of this clonotype. The J gene is TRBJ2-5, the V gene TRBV10-3; TRBD2 is a possible D gene (5 bases). The CDR3 is 14 residues long. The germline gives CDR1 ENHRY, CDR2 SYGVKD. V dropped 0 bases and J dropped 3 bases, with 8 bases sitting between them. DNA for the CDR3: TGTGCCATCAGTGAGTCCGGGAACAAAGAGACCCAGTACTTC. Protein sequence: CAISESGNKETQYF.